This note documents a single T cell receptor beta chain sequence. It has no known antigen specificity. No qualities accompany the bases; no much larger clone lies one base away. The sample belongs to a study of T cells in Graves' hyperthyroidism and ophthalmopathy (dated by TCRdb to the late 2010s). About the study as a whole: Peripheral blood samples were taken at the time of initial diagnosis, prior to any treatment. To identify distinguishing TCR V-J signatures, a discovery cohort of some 99 patients was used, comprising 40 to 45 with Graves' ophthalmopathy and 57 with stable Graves' hyperthyroidism. Prospective prediction of ophthalmopathy was tested in an independent validation cohort of fewer than 20 hyperthyroidism patients and some 17 patients who later progressed to ophthalmopathy. The 100 discovery patients were randomly divided into training and test sets at a 7:3 ratio. In addition, the study compared T-cell repertoires in thyroid tissue and in blood from about six Graves' hyperthyroidism patients. After sampling, hyperthyroidism patients received methimazole starting at 30 mg daily, and ophthalmopathy patients received high-dose intravenous methylprednisolone. According to the paper, TCR Vbeta CDR3 sequencing was carried out on approximately 140 peripheral blood samples, which came from fewer than 50 ophthalmopathy, about 75 hyperthyroidism and approximately 17 progressor patients.

The investigation overall reported the following: Ophthalmopathy was separated from stable hyperthyroidism by a 13 V-J signature model, with about 88% sensitivity and 81% to 83% specificity obtained in cross-validation and 80%/75% obtained in testing. Sample size was not statistically predetermined, and blinding of investigators to group allocation was not performed. In validation, progression to ophthalmopathy was predicted by the model with 70.59% sensitivity and around 75% specificity, a median of approximately 7.1 months before onset. Most expanded thyroid clonotypes (frequency above 0.001) were also found in blood, which suggests that blood repertoires may mirror thyroid immune responses.

After removal of 6 bases from V and 5 bases from J, the junction retains 7 bases not matched to a gene. The CDR3 runs 13 amino acids, cysteine and phenylalanine included. Just CDR3 DNA is preserved here, 39 bases in frame from base 1. The germline V gene yields SGHDT for CDR1 and YYEEEE for CDR2. Ophthalmopathy patients had moderately to severely active disease, Clinical Activity Score of at least 3, NOSPECS grade of at least 4, and duration under 3 months. Patients with uncontrolled infections, other autoimmune diseases, pregnancy or lactation were excluded. Diagnoses were established on the basis of clinical symptoms, serum thyroxine and TRAb, thyroid ultrasound, and orbital computed tomography. PBMCs were isolated from about 9.2 ml of fresh peripheral blood by Ficoll-Paque density gradient centrifugation. Trizol reagent was used to extract total RNA, and RNA quality was then checked on an Agilent 2100 Bioanalyzer.

The TCR beta CDR3 regions were amplified from RNA transcripts. A first-round RT-PCR of the TCR CDR3 used the HTBI primer set with the Qiagen OneStep RT-PCR kit. Libraries were constructed in a second round of multiplex PCR, after which size selection and purification were performed. Libraries were sequenced paired-end with 100 bp reads on an Illumina HiSeq2000. The study's own analysis went as follows. SOAPnuke was used to process the raw data, with reads discarded if the reads contained adapters or uncalled bases, had a mean Phred below 15, or lacked an exact constant-primer or identifier match. COPE v1.2.5 was used to merge the high-quality paired reads, and each unique nucleotide sequence was defined as a clonotype. MiTCR v1.1 was used to align the clonotypes against IMGT TRBV, TRBD and TRBJ reference segments. Only V-J combinations with frequency above 0.0001, covering 99% to 99.2% of repertoires, were analysed. A TCS score was defined as the ratio between F50 (clonal expansion) and ExV (chaos), using BLOSUM62-based TCRdist between CDR3 peptides within each V-J. Welch's t-statistics and random forest reduced approximately 520 V-J features to under 15, which were used in a naive Bayes classifier (R e1071). TCRdb's own reprocessing of the public reads used fastp at Q25 and MiXCR and kept productive beta chains. When rows share a CDR3 protein, they turn into one entry using the most common DNA and genes. What appears here as the V and J calls and clone size reflects TCRdb's work, not the paper's. For this sample the table gives 450,000 to 650,000 distinct CDR3 sequences, of which 14% were detected only once. The leading ten clones occupy around 7% of the sample.

Source material: blood. The receptor was derived from a woman aged 18-29 years with Graves' ophthalmopathy. The chain employs TRBV5-6 and TRBJ2-5; 7 middle bases align to TRBD1. At the DNA level, the sequence is TGTGCCAGCAAGCTAGAGGGACAGGAGACCCAGTACTTC. Translated, it reads CASKLEGQETQYF.